Below, 10 T cell receptor beta chains from the same sample are listed, as sequenced in a study of control samples from healthy donors and cancer patients. Profiled with immunoSEQ multiplex PCR; TCRdb holds only in-frame clones, not every one. The table lists some 150,000 clones, around 86% of them singletons, with around 4.6% in the top ten. Specimen: blood. The receptor set was obtained from a man under 40 in good health.

This rearrangement joins TRBV6-4 to TRBJ2-4, with 9 bases lining up with TRBD2. V gave up 3 bases and J gave up 6 bases; unmatched junction bases: 3. Germline loops: CDR1 MRHNA, CDR2 SNTAGT. CDR3 length: 14 amino acids. The CDR3 sequence is CASSEAGGGNIQYF. The CDR3 DNA sequence: TGTGCCAGCAGTGAAGCGGGGGGCGGAAACATTCAGTACTTC.

This clone was found once. This chain joins TRBV9 and TRBJ1-2; D call uncertain. CDR3 length equals 13 residues. Germline CDR1 reads SGDLS; CDR2 reads YYNGEE. The ends were cut back, 3 bases at V and 0 bases at J, with 6 bases in the middle. The CDR3 region is CASSDIPNYGYTF. CDR3 in DNA: TGTGCCAGCAGCGATATTCCTAACTATGGCTACACCTTC.

J is TRBJ2-7 and V is TRBV6-5, with TRBD2 as a possible D gene (5 bases). V was pared by 0 bases and J by 5 bases, with 11 bases between. The CDR3 runs to 14 residues. The germline V gene encodes CDR1 MNHEY and CDR2 SVGAGI. The CDR3, as DNA: TGTGCCAGCAGTTACTCGAGAGGGTCTGACGAGCAGTACTTC. It is translated as CASSYSRGSDEQYF.

The CDR3 loop is CASSTKLAFGTDTQYF. Here the CDR3 DNA reads TGTGCCAGTAGTACCAAGTTAGCGTTCGGCACAGATACGCAGTATTTT. This chain joins TRBV19 and TRBJ2-3; possible D gene TRBD2, 5 bases. Trimming pared 4 bases from V and 1 base from J, leaving 15 bases between. Germline V gene lookup returns CDR1 LNHDA and CDR2 SQIVND (reference sequence). This CDR3 is 16 amino acids long.

This chain connects TRBV7-9 to TRBJ2-7, with TRBD1 identical over 7 bases. After removal of 5 bases from V and 7 bases from J, the junction contained 11 bases not matched to a gene. CDR1 is SEHNR, CDR2 FQNEAQ, per germline (reference sequence). The length of the CDR3 is 14 residues. CDR3 region: CASSPSRQGVEQYF. Written as DNA, the CDR3 is TGTGCCAGCAGCCCAAGTCGACAGGGCGTAGAGCAGTACTTC. Full variable domain (outside the CDR3, taken from reference TRBV7-9 and TRBJ2-7): DTGVSQNPRHKITKRGQNVTFRCDPISEHNRLYWYRQTLGQGPEFLTYFQNEAQLEKSRLLSDRFSAERPKGSFSTLEIQRTEQGDSAMYLCASSPSRQGVEQYFGPGTRLTVT.

This sequence joins TRBV18 and TRBJ2-1; 7 nucleotides align to TRBD1. V gave up 4 bases and J gave up 5 bases; unmatched junction bases: 5. The CDR3 extends over 14 amino acids. CDR1 is KGHSH and CDR2 is LQKENI in the germline V gene. The CDR3 loop is CASSQNTGDNEQFF. As DNA, the CDR3 is TGTGCCAGCTCACAGAACACAGGGGACAATGAGCAGTTCTTC.

CDR3 amino acids: CASSQKRGRGYQETQYF. The CDR3 DNA reads as TGTGCCAGCAGCCAGAAGCGCGGGAGGGGGTACCAAGAGACCCAGTACTTC. The gene calls are TRBV3-1 (or the pseudogene TRBV3-2) and TRBJ2-5, with 9 positions matching TRBD2. From germline, CDR1 is LGHDT and CDR2 YNNKEL (reference sequence). There are 17 residues in the CDR3. The J segment lost 0 bases and the V segment lost 3 bases, leaving 8 bases of the junction unmatched.

V and J are TRBV5-6 and TRBJ1-2; the match to TRBD1 covers 9 bases. This CDR3 comprises 14 residues. V trimming: 3 bases; J trimming: 8 bases; junction bases outside the gene matches: 8. CDR1 and CDR2 from the germline V gene are SGHDT and YYEEEE. The CDR3 coding sequence is TGTGCCAGCAGCTACCGGGACAGGGTGCGCGGCTACACCTTC. Residues: CASSYRDRVRGYTF.

Written as DNA, the CDR3 is TGTGCCAGCAGCTTCCGTCAGGGGGCAGGCGAGCAGTACTTC. It codes for CASSFRQGAGEQYF. The V call is TRBV5-6, the J call TRBJ2-7; 8 bases agree with TRBD1. V lost 2 bases, J lost 6 bases, and 7 bases stayed unmatched. Germline assignment: CDR1 SGHDT and CDR2 YYEEEE. The CDR3 has 14 residues.

J is TRBJ1-1 and V is TRBV13, with D perhaps TRBD1 (6 bases). The CDR3 is made up of 13 amino acids. CDR1 and CDR2 from the germline V gene are PRHDT and FYEKMQ (reference sequence). V lost 1 base to trimming and J lost 11 bases, with 14 bases between them. The chain's CDR3 is CASSLEKQGQAFF. The CDR3, as DNA: TGTGCCAGCAGCTTAGAGAAACAGGGCCAGGCTTTCTTT.